This paragraph reports one T cell receptor beta chain. As yet, its antigen is unknown. This entry comes from a study of T cell repertoires in ileal Crohn's disease. Across the study: Thiopurines (around 10) or anti-TNF agents (roughly 17) were given postoperatively to about half.

Described time point: neoterminal ileum biopsy at postoperative endoscopy, about 6 months after surgery. Adults with ileal or ileocolonic Crohn's disease and an indication for resection were eligible. Trimming left V 3 bases short and J 3 bases short, with 12 bases between. The CDR3 length is 15 residues. From germline, CDR1 is PRHDT and CDR2 FYEKMQ (reference sequence). Study-level points and caveats: High-frequency clones were more common in sorted CD8 than CD4 cells.

The method was immunoSEQ multiplex PCR; TCRdb's version includes in-frame clones alone and lacks a portion of them. The data hold about 13,000 clones, with 78% observed a single time. This TCR was sampled from an adult with Crohn's disease. The sample taken for sequencing was ileal tissue. The chain carries TRBV13 and TRBJ2-1; maybe TRBD1 (7 bases). The CDR3 DNA follows: TGTGCCAGCAGCTTCGACAGGGAGGACTACAATGAGCAGTTCTTC. Its protein product is CASSFDREDYNEQFF.